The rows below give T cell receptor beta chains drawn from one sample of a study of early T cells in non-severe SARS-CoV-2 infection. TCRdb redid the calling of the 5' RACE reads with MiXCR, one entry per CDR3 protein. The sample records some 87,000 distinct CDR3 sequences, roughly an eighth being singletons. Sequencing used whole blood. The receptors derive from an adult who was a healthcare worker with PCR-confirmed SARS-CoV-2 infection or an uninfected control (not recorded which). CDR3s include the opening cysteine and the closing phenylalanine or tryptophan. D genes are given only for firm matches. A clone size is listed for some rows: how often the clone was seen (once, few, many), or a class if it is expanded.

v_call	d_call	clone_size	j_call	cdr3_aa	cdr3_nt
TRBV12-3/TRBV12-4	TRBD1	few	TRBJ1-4	CASSKGQSNEKLFF	TGTGCCAGCAGTAAGGGACAGTCTAATGAAAAACTGTTTTTT
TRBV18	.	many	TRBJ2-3	CASSPGVVGTDTQYF	TGTGCCAGCTCCCCAGGGGTGGTCGGCACAGATACGCAGTATTTT
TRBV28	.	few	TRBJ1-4	CAGGRPSNEKLFF	TGTGCCGGGGGGAGACCCTCTAATGAAAAACTGTTTTTT
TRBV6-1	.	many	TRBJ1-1	CASSETGNTEAFF	TGTGCCAGCAGTGAAACAGGGAACACTGAAGCTTTCTTT
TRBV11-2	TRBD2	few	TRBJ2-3	CASSLEVAGADGVEDTQYF	TGTGCCAGCAGCCTTGAGGTAGCGGGGGCAGACGGTGTGGAAGATACGCAGTATTTT
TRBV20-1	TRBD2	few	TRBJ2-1	CSARGLAGGHNEQFF	TGCAGTGCTAGAGGGCTAGCGGGGGGCCACAATGAGCAGTTCTTC
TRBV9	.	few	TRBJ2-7	CASSPQGLPGEQYF	TGTGCCAGCAGCCCCCAGGGGCTCCCGGGCGAGCAGTACTTC
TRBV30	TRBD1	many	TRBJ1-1	CAWSGRDRAEAFF	TGTGCCTGGAGTGGGCGGGACAGGGCTGAAGCTTTCTTT
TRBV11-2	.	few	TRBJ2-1	CASSLVRASGEQFF	TGTGCCAGCAGCTTAGTTCGAGCGTCGGGGGAGCAGTTCTTC
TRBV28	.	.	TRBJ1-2	CASRSGFTNYGYTF	TGTGCCAGCAGGTCAGGGTTTACTAACTATGGCTACACCTTC
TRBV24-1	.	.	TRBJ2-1	CATGRQGYNEQFF	TGTGCCACAGGGCGGCAGGGGTACAATGAGCAGTTCTTC
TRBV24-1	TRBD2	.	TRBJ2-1	CATSDLRASGRGDEQFF	TGTGCCACCAGTGATTTGCGGGCTAGCGGGAGAGGCGATGAGCAGTTCTTC
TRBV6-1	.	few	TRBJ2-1	CASGGYNEQFF	TGTGCCAGCGGGGGCTACAATGAGCAGTTCTTC
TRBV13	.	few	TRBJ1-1	CASSYRTERSMAFF	TGTGCCAGCAGCTACAGGACAGAAAGGTCTATGGCTTTCTTT
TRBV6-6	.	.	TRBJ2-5	CASHTGRGQETQYF	TGTGCCAGCCACACGGGGAGGGGGCAAGAGACCCAGTACTTC
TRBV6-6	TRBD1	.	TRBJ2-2	CASSPGQINTGELFF	TGTGCCAGCAGTCCGGGACAGATAAACACCGGGGAGCTGTTTTTT
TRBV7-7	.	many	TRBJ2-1	CASSLDGVEQFF	TGTGCTAGCAGCTTGGACGGGGTCGAGCAGTTCTTC
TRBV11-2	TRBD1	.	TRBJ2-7	CASSQTTGTAYEQYF	TGTGCCAGCAGCCAAACGACTGGGACAGCCTACGAGCAGTACTTC
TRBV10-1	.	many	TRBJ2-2	CASSKEGASNTGELFF	TGCGCCAGCAGTAAGGAGGGAGCGTCGAACACCGGGGAGCTGTTTTTT
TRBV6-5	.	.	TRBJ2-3	CASRNRGPSTDTQYF	TGTGCCAGCAGAAACCGGGGGCCAAGCACAGATACGCAGTATTTT
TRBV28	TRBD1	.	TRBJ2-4	CASSIRDRGYIQYF	TGTGCCAGCTCCATCCGGGACAGGGGTTACATTCAGTACTTC
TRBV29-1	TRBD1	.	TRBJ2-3	CSAADRAATDTQYF	TGCAGCGCCGCGGACAGGGCCGCCACAGATACGCAGTATTTT
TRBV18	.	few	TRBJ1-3	CASSPAQGEAGNTIYF	TGTGCCAGCTCACCTGCACAGGGAGAAGCTGGAAACACCATATATTTT
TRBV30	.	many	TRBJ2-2	CAWRTRANTGELFF	TGTGCCTGGAGAACCCGCGCGAACACCGGGGAGCTGTTTTTT
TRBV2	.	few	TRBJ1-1	CALRSGETFF	TGTGCCCTCCGGAGCGGCGAAACTTTCTTT
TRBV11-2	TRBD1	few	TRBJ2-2	CASSLGQKYTGELFF	TGTGCCAGCAGCCTGGGACAGAAATACACCGGGGAGCTGTTTTTT
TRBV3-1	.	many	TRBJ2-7	CASSQVVYEQYF	TGTGCCAGCAGCCAAGTGGTCTACGAGCAGTACTTC
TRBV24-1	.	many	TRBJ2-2	CASGSSGSNTGELFF	TGTGCCTCGGGGTCCTCTGGGTCGAACACCGGGGAGCTGTTTTTT
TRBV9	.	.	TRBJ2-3	CASSVGGFTDTQYF	TGTGCCAGCAGCGTTGGGGGCTTCACAGATACGCAGTATTTT
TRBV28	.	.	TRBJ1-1	CASKAWDTEAFF	TGTGCCAGTAAGGCATGGGACACTGAAGCTTTCTTT
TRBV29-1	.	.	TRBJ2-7	CSALKGVSYEQYF	TGCAGCGCTTTAAAGGGGGTATCCTACGAGCAGTACTTC
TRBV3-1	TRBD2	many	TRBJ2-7	CASSRFGSGGSYEQYF	TGTGCCAGCAGCCGCTTCGGTAGCGGGGGTTCCTACGAGCAGTACTTC
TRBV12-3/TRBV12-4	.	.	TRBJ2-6	CASRTASGANVLTF	TGTGCCAGCAGGACCGCCTCTGGGGCCAACGTCCTGACTTTC
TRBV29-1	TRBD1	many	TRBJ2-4	CSAGDREPAGIQYF	TGCAGCGCTGGGGACAGGGAGCCCGCAGGGATTCAGTACTTC
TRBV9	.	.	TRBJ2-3	CASSGLLADTQYF	TGTGCCAGCAGCGGCCTACTGGCAGATACGCAGTATTTT
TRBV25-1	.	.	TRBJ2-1	CASSLGDNEQFF	TGTGCCAGCAGTTTAGGGGACAATGAGCAGTTCTTC
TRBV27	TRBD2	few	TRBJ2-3	CASSGLAGPSTDTQYF	TGTGCCAGCAGTGGATTAGCGGGTCCTAGCACAGATACGCAGTATTTT
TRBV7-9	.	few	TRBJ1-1	CASSRRGPLNTEAFF	TGTGCCAGCAGCCGTCGCGGGCCCTTGAACACTGAAGCTTTCTTT
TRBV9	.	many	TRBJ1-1	CASSFQGYGTEAFF	TGTGCCAGCAGCTTCCAGGGTTATGGCACTGAAGCTTTCTTT
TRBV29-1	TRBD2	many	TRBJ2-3	CSVHGTSGHTDTQYF	TGCAGCGTTCACGGGACTAGCGGCCACACAGATACGCAGTATTTT
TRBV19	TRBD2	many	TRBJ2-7	CASSIAGTSGTYEQYF	TGTGCCAGTAGTATCGCCGGGACTAGCGGAACCTACGAGCAGTACTTC
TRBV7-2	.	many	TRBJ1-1	CASSPHLYTSPNTEAFF	TGTGCCAGCAGCCCACACCTTTACACTTCCCCGAACACTGAAGCTTTCTTT
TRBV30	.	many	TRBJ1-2	CAWSVMGRRGYGYTF	TGTGCCTGGAGTGTCATGGGCCGGAGAGGGTATGGCTACACCTTC
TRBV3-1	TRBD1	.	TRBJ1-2	CASSAGTANYGYTF	TGTGCCAGCAGCGCTGGGACAGCTAACTATGGCTACACCTTC
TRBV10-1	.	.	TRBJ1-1	CASSESKQGTEAFF	TGCGCCAGCAGTGAGTCGAAACAGGGTACTGAAGCTTTCTTT
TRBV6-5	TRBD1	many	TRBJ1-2	CASSPGQGAGVTF	TGTGCCAGCAGTCCCGGACAGGGGGCGGGTGTAACCTTC
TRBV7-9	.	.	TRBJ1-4	CASSSWGEKLFF	TGTGCCAGCAGCTCCTGGGGGGAAAAACTGTTTTTT
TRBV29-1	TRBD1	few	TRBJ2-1	CSVGLATGLYNEQFF	TGCAGCGTTGGGCTCGCGACAGGGCTCTACAATGAGCAGTTCTTC
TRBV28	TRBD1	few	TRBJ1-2	CATMKGDRVFGGYTF	TGTGCCACCATGAAGGGAGACAGGGTTTTTGGTGGCTACACCTTC
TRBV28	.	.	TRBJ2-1	CASSFFPWHNEQFF	TGTGCCAGCAGTTTTTTCCCCTGGCACAATGAGCAGTTCTTC
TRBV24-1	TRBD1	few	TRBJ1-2	CATSDRGQTYGYTF	TGTGCCACCAGCGACAGGGGGCAGACCTATGGCTACACCTTC
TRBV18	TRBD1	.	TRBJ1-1	CASSGQGNTEAFF	TGTGCCAGCTCGGGACAGGGGAACACTGAAGCTTTCTTT
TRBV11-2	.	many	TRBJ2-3	CASSIDLGVSTDTQYF	TGTGCCAGCAGCATAGATTTGGGGGTGAGCACAGATACGCAGTATTTT
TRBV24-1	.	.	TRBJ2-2	CATSPGQGGTGELFF	TGTGCCACCAGTCCGGGCCAGGGGGGTACCGGGGAGCTGTTTTTT
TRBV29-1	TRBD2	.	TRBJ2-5	CSGTSGEETQYF	TGCAGCGGGACTAGCGGTGAAGAGACCCAGTACTTC
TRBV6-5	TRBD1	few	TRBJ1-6	CASSPTGVNSPLHF	TGTGCCAGCAGCCCGACAGGGGTCAATTCACCCCTCCACTTT